The clone carrying this T cell receptor (beta chain) was counted between two and nine times. What it recognizes is unknown. The CDR3 sequence is 17 residues long. The germline gives CDR1 SGHDN, CDR2 FVKESK. V was clipped by 4 bases and J by 6 bases; unmatched bases: 7. The data were taken from a study of human T cells and chemical hapten exposure. Study summary: Patients received weekly diphenylcyclopropenone doses to the scalp throughout the roughly 24-week study. Variability of per-sample TCR yields stemmed mainly from small differences in pooled library volume. Study observations and caveats: Relative to controls, expanded TCRs formed significantly more large CDR3 similarity clusters.

Time point denoted: patch test 1, 2 weeks after DPC sensitization. Treatment specified: therapeutic diphenylcyclopropenone sensitization with weekly scalp DPC. TCRdb called the RACE reads again in MiXCR, with one record for every CDR3 protein. The sample contains over 95,000 distinct CDR3 sequences, over 10% of which appear only once. The chain combines TRBV14 with TRBJ2-1, with 15 bases aligning to TRBD2. Specimen: whole blood, collected in connection with sensitization to the hapten diphenylcyclopropenone (DPC). This TCR derives from a woman in her 40s with alopecia areata. Some clones in this sample may be carry-over from other donors' samples. As DNA, the CDR3 is TGTGCCAGCAGCCTTCAAGGACTAGCGGGAGGGCCCAATGAGCAGTTCTTC. Protein sequence: CASSLQGLAGGPNEQFF.